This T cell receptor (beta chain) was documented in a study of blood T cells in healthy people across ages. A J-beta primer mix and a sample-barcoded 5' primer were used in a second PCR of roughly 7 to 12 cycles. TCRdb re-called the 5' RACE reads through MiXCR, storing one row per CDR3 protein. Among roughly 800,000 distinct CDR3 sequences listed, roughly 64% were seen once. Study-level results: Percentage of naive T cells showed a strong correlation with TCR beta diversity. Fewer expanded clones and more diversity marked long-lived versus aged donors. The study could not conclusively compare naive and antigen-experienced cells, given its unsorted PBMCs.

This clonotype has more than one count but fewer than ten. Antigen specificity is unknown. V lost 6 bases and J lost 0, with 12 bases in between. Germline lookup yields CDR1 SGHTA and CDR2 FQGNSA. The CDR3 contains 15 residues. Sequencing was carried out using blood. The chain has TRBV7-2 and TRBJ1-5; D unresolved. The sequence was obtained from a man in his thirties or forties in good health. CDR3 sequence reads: CASRPSPYSNQPQHF. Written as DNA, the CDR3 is TGTGCCAGCAGGCCATCACCTTATAGCAATCAGCCCCAGCATTTT.